This is a list of T cell receptor beta chains from one sample in a study of T cell changes during pregnancy in multiple sclerosis. Using immunoSEQ multiplex PCR, the repertoire was profiled, and TCRdb retains in-frame clones only, with some absent. The profile covers approximately 74,000 clones, with 80% to 95% appearing a single time and under 3% taken by the ten largest. Sequencing was performed on peripheral blood, taken before pregnancy. The source is a female donor with multiple sclerosis, enrolled in a pregnancy study. Both conserved end residues are part of each CDR3. D genes are given only for firm matches. Clone size is shown for a subset of rows, as once, few, many or a class of expanded clone.

v_gene	j_gene	abundance	d_gene	CDR3aa	CDR3nt
TRBV20-1	TRBJ2-7	once	.	CSARASYEQYF	TGCAGTGCTAGGGCTTCCTACGAGCAGTACTTC
TRBV19	TRBJ2-5	.	TRBD2	CAISRTSGSETQYF	TGTGCCATCTCGAGAACTAGCGGGAGTGAGACCCAGTACTTC
TRBV4-3	TRBJ2-1	once	TRBD2	CASSQRGLEPHNEQFF	TGCGCCAGCAGCCAACGTGGACTAGAACCCCACAATGAGCAGTTCTTC
TRBV9	TRBJ2-7	.	.	CASSVATSSYEQYF	TGTGCCAGCAGCGTAGCTACTAGCTCCTACGAGCAGTACTTC
TRBV9	TRBJ2-2	.	TRBD2	CASSGSGGYTGELFF	TGTGCCAGCAGCGGTTCGGGAGGGTACACCGGGGAGCTGTTTTTT
TRBV2	TRBJ2-5	.	.	CASLLGPLETQYF	TGTGCCAGCCTTTTGGGGCCTTTGGAGACCCAGTACTTC
TRBV2	TRBJ1-5	.	.	CASTPWGSRGPQHF	TGTGCCAGCACTCCTTGGGGCTCAAGGGGGCCCCAGCATTTT
TRBV20-1	TRBJ2-1	.	.	CSALRREQFF	TGCAGTGCTCTGAGGCGTGAGCAGTTCTTC
TRBV19	TRBJ2-6	.	.	CASKPQGGVSGANVLTF	TGTGCCAGTAAGCCACAGGGTGGGGTCTCTGGGGCCAACGTCCTGACTTTC
TRBV6-6	TRBJ2-1	.	TRBD2	CASTNGGAGSYNEQFF	TGTGCCAGCACCAACGGGGGAGCGGGGTCCTACAATGAGCAGTTCTTC
TRBV10-1	TRBJ1-1	.	TRBD1	CASRTGQGVLGTEAFF	TGCGCCAGCAGGACAGGACAGGGTGTTCTGGGAACTGAAGCTTTCTTT
TRBV5-4	TRBJ2-1	.	.	CASSLRNEQFF	TGTGCCAGCAGCTTGCGCAATGAGCAGTTCTTC
TRBV6-1	TRBJ2-7	.	.	CASSEYRQRAYEQYF	TGTGCCAGCAGTGAATATCGACAGCGAGCCTACGAGCAGTACTTC
TRBV13	TRBJ2-1	.	.	CASSYGANEQFF	TGTGCCAGCAGCTACGGAGCGAATGAGCAGTTCTTC
TRBV5-8	TRBJ2-5	once	.	CASSLASGLQTQYF	TGTGCCAGCAGCTTGGCCAGCGGGCTGCAGACCCAGTACTTC
TRBV29-1	TRBJ2-7	.	.	CSVEDRGAYEQYF	TGCAGCGTTGAAGACAGGGGGGCCTACGAGCAGTACTTC
TRBV28	TRBJ2-1	.	.	CASTVAAYYNEQFF	TGTGCCAGCACGGTAGCGGCTTACTACAATGAGCAGTTCTTC
TRBV11-2	TRBJ2-3	once	TRBD1	CASSRSDRAQYF	TGTGCCAGCAGCCGCTCGGACAGGGCGCAGTATTTT
TRBV29-1	TRBJ2-5	.	.	CSVSHGSGQETQYF	TGCAGCGTTTCCCACGGTTCGGGGCAAGAGACCCAGTACTTC
TRBV28	TRBJ1-5	.	TRBD1	CASSSTPGGWSQPQHF	TGTGCCAGCAGTTCGACCCCAGGGGGTTGGAGTCAGCCCCAGCATTTT
TRBV10-3	TRBJ2-7	.	.	CAISGPGMLSYEQYF	TGTGCCATCAGTGGCCCCGGTATGCTCTCCTACGAGCAGTACTTC
TRBV2	TRBJ1-5	.	TRBD1	CASTDDRGVWGNQPQHF	TGTGCCAGCACTGACGACAGGGGGGTTTGGGGCAATCAGCCCCAGCATTTT
TRBV6-6	TRBJ1-4	.	.	CASSYSTATNEKLFF	TGTGCCAGCAGTTACTCGACAGCAACTAATGAAAAACTGTTTTTT
TRBV5-6	TRBJ2-2	.	TRBD2	CASSLRLAENTGELFF	TGTGCCAGCAGCCTCAGACTAGCAGAGAACACCGGGGAGCTGTTTTTT
TRBV7-8	TRBJ2-1	.	TRBD2	CASSPTSGRDGQFF	TGTGCCAGCAGCCCGACTAGCGGGAGGGATGGGCAGTTCTTC
TRBV29-1	TRBJ2-3	.	.	CSVRSGTDTQYF	TGCAGCGTTCGGTCCGGGACAGATACGCAGTATTTT
TRBV29-1	TRBJ2-1	once	.	CSVESTGGEQFF	TGCAGCGTTGAGTCGACTGGTGGTGAGCAGTTCTTC
TRBV15	TRBJ2-1	.	.	CATSRAGPSRGNEQFF	TGTGCCACCAGCAGGGCCGGACCGTCCCGGGGCAATGAGCAGTTCTTC
TRBV29-1	TRBJ2-1	.	.	CSVGPRLASNNEQFF	TGCAGCGTGGGGCCGAGGCTAGCGTCTAACAATGAGCAGTTCTTC
TRBV5-5	TRBJ2-5	.	TRBD1	CASSWGGQGQETQYF	TGTGCCAGCAGCTGGGGGGGACAGGGACAAGAGACCCAGTACTTC
TRBV6-5	TRBJ2-5	.	.	CASSSDYPYQETQYF	TGTGCCAGCAGTTCTGACTATCCGTACCAAGAGACCCAGTACTTC
TRBV19	TRBJ1-5	.	.	CASSIPAGDNQPQHF	TGTGCCAGTAGTATCCCCGCAGGGGATAATCAGCCCCAGCATTTT
TRBV18	TRBJ2-1	.	.	CASSPALSNEQFF	TGTGCCAGCTCACCGGCTTTATCCAATGAGCAGTTCTTC